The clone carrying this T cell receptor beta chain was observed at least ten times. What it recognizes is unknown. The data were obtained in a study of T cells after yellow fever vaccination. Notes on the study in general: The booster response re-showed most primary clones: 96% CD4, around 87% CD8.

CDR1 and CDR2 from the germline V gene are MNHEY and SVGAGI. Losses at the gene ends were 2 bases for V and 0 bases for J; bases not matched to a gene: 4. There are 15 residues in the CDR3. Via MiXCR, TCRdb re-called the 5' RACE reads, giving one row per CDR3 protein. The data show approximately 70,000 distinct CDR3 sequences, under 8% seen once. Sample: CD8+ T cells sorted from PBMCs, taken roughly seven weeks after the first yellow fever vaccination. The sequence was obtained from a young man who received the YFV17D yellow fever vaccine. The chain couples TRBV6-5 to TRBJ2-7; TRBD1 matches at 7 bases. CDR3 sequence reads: CASSYRAGGSYEQYF. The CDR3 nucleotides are TGTGCCAGCAGTTACAGGGCAGGGGGCTCCTACGAGCAGTACTTC.